Each of the 23 T cell receptor beta chains below was sequenced from the same sample in a study of T cells in Graves' hyperthyroidism and ophthalmopathy. The CDR3 regions of TCR beta were amplified from RNA transcripts. Primed by the HTBI set, a first-round RT-PCR was run on the TCR CDR3. TCRdb reanalysed the multiplex PCR reads using MiXCR and keeps one entry per CDR3 protein. There are about 420,000 distinct CDR3 sequences in the sample; around a sixth occur only once, and roughly 14% lies in the top ten. The specimen was blood. These TCRs come from a woman between 18 and 29 years old with Graves' hyperthyroidism.

There are many counts of this clonotype. The chain has TRBV29-1 and TRBJ2-7; tentatively, D is TRBD2 (7 bases). The germline gives CDR1 SQVTM, CDR2 ANQGSEA. The CDR3 extends over 13 amino acids. The V end lost 4 bases, the J end lost 0 bases, and 10 bases lay between the germline ends. CDR3 sequence: CSVGGGDSYEQYF. Here the CDR3 DNA reads TGCAGCGTTGGAGGGGGGGACTCCTACGAGCAGTACTTC.

This clonotype was recorded at least ten times. The genes are TRBV20-1 and TRBJ1-2; no definite D call. V was clipped by 3 bases and J by 7 bases, with 9 bases between them. CDR3 length: 11 residues. Germline V gene sequence: CDR1 DFQATT, CDR2 SNEGSKA (reference sequence). CDR3 loop: CSASPLAGYTF. As DNA, the CDR3 is TGCAGTGCTAGCCCCCTAGCTGGCTACACCTTC.

Notes on this clonotype: Just one base apart from a much larger clone, this may be a read error. V gene TRBV12-3 or TRBV12-4 combines with J gene TRBJ2-6; D is ambiguous. This CDR3 contains 13 residues. The CDR3 nucleotides read TGTGCCAGCTGTTTCTCTGGGGCCAACGTCCTGACTTTC. Protein sequence: CASCFSGANVLTF.

The table lists this clonotype with many counts. J is TRBJ2-5 and V is TRBV27; 7 positions agree with TRBD2. The CDR3 consists of 14 residues. Germline trimming cut 4 bases from V and 4 bases from J; bases unmatched to any gene: 6. The germline gives CDR1 MNHEY, CDR2 SMNVEV (reference sequence). The CDR3 loop is CASSSQLARETQYF. The CDR3 DNA is TGTGCCAGCAGTTCTCAACTAGCGCGAGAGACCCAGTACTTC.

The rearrangement links TRBV7-2 to TRBJ1-2; tentatively, D is TRBD1 (5 bases). The CDR3 has 15 residues. Germline V gene data show CDR1 as SGHTA and CDR2 as FQGNSA. V dropped 5 bases and J dropped 3 bases, with 16 bases sitting between them. CDR3: CASSQGELLDYGYTF. The CDR3 bases are TGTGCCAGCAGCCAAGGGGAGCTTCTCGACTATGGCTACACCTTC.

There are many counts of this clonotype. The chain employs TRBV7-9 and TRBJ2-5; D remains unclear. CDR3 length equals 15 residues. V lost 6 bases and J 1 base, leaving 15 bases between the germline ends. Germline CDR1 reads SEHNR; CDR2 reads FQNEAQ (reference sequence). CDR3 in amino acids: CASSYGRNGQETQYF. CDR3 bases: TGTGCCAGCAGTTACGGACGGAACGGCCAAGAGACCCAGTACTTC.

In its sample, this clonotype was seen many times. The chain couples TRBV7-2 to TRBJ2-7; weak D call: TRBD1 (6 bases). The CDR3 is made up of 15 amino acids. Trimming pared 5 bases from V and 2 bases from J, leaving 16 bases between. Germline values: CDR1 SGHTA, CDR2 FQGNSA. CDR3: CASSERTTGTYEQYF. The CDR3 DNA reads TGTGCCAGCAGCGAAAGAACAACAGGGACCTACGAGCAGTACTTC.

This chain joins TRBV9 and TRBJ2-2; the match to TRBD1 covers 11 bases. The CDR3 runs 15 residues. The V segment lost 0 bases and the J segment 6 bases; nucleotides outside the gene matches: 1. Looked up from germline, CDR1 is SGDLS and CDR2 is YYNGEE. The CDR3 sequence: CASSVGGQGAGELFF. DNA for the CDR3: TGTGCCAGCAGCGTAGGGGGACAGGGGGCCGGGGAGCTGTTTTTT.

This clonotype appeared a few times. DNA for the CDR3: TGTGCCAGTAGGACCCCGGGACAGGGTATGGAAAAACTGTTTTTT. Translated, it gives CASRTPGQGMEKLFF. The chain links TRBV19 to TRBJ1-4, with 9 nucleotides matching TRBD1. CDR3 length equals 15 residues. Germline CDR1 is LNHDA and CDR2 is SQIVND (reference sequence). V shed 6 bases and J 8 bases; nucleotides not matched to a gene: 10.

The genes are TRBV5-4 and TRBJ1-2; D is unclear. In germline, CDR1 is SGHNT, CDR2 YYREEE (reference sequence). Trimming took off 4 bases at V and 0 bases at J, with 16 bases between the two ends. The CDR3 consists of 16 residues. The CDR3 reads CASSPVRGTANYGYTF. The CDR3 DNA is TGTGCCAGCAGCCCCGTCCGGGGAACCGCTAACTATGGCTACACCTTC.

This clonotype was counted ten times or more. This chain uses TRBV7-9 with TRBJ2-1; 12 bases map to TRBD2. J was trimmed by 4 bases and V by 2 bases; bases with no gene match: 3. The germline V gene has CDR1 SEHNR and CDR2 FQNEAQ (reference sequence). The CDR3 totals 16 residues. This CDR3 is CASSLRTSGDYNEQFF. CDR3 DNA sequence: TGTGCCAGCAGCTTACGGACTAGCGGGGATTACAATGAGCAGTTCTTC.

This clonotype came up a few times. The V gene is TRBV11-2, the J gene TRBJ2-1; TRBD2 matches at 10 bases. Losses at the gene ends were 3 bases for V and 8 bases for J; bases not matched to a gene: 7. CDR1 SGHAT and CDR2 FQNNGV come from the germline V gene. The CDR3 runs to 15 residues. The CDR3 sequence: CASSFLSGGADEQFF. The CDR3 DNA reads TGTGCCAGCAGCTTTTTAAGCGGGGGGGCCGATGAGCAGTTCTTC. Looking up the rest from reference TRBV11-2 and TRBJ2-1 gives the full variable domain: EAGVAQSPRYKIIEKRQSVAFWCNPISGHATLYWYQQILGQGPKLLIQFQNNGVVDDSQLPKDRFSAERLKGVDSTLKIQPAKLEDSAVYLCASSFLSGGADEQFFGPGTRLTVL.

Worth noting for this clonotype: One base away lies a much larger clone, so this may be a sequencing read error. J is TRBJ2-1 and V is TRBV20-1; D remains ambiguous. This CDR3 contains 13 residues. Per the germline V gene, CDR1 is DFQATT and CDR2 is SNEGSKA (reference sequence). V lost 3 bases, J lost 1 base, and 7 bases lay in between. For the CDR3, the DNA is TGCAGTGCTAGTATCTTGTCCTACAATGAGCAGTTCTTC. Its translation is CSASILSYNEQFF.

This clonotype was seen a few times. The rearrangement joins TRBV7-9 to TRBJ1-2; D uncertain. The length of the CDR3 is 13 residues. Germline loops: CDR1 SEHNR, CDR2 FQNEAQ (reference sequence). Trimming took 0 bases from V and 5 from J, leaving 7 bases between them. The CDR3 spells CASSLAEEYGYTF. CDR3 sequence (DNA): TGTGCCAGCAGCTTAGCGGAGGAGTATGGCTACACCTTC.

With respect to this clonotype: This clone may be a read error of a much larger clone one base away. V is TRBV29-1 and J is TRBJ2-1; D gene unclear. Germline V lookup: CDR1 SQVTM, CDR2 ANQGSEA. This CDR3 spans 13 amino acids. Trimming left V 0 bases short and J 5 bases short, with 8 bases between. The CDR3 here is CSVEEGFHNEQFF. Here the CDR3 DNA reads TGCAGCGTTGAAGAGGGGTTTCACAATGAGCAGTTCTTC.

This clonotype has at least ten counts. In nucleotides, the CDR3 is TGTGCCAGCAGTTTAGCGGAAGTAGGTTCCTACGAGCAGTACTTC. Its protein is CASSLAEVGSYEQYF. This chain connects TRBV28 to TRBJ2-7; no firm D call. The germline V and J ends were trimmed by 2 bases and 1 base, with 12 bases remaining between them. The germline CDR1 and CDR2 sequences are MDHEN and SYDVKM. The CDR3 spans 15 residues. The full variable domain, completed using reference TRBV28 and TRBJ2-7, is DVKVTQSSRYLVKRTGEKVFLECVQDMDHENMFWYRQDPGLGLRLIYFSYDVKMKEKGDIPEGYSVSREKKERFSLILESASTNQTSMYLCASSLAEVGSYEQYFGPGTRLTVT.

This clonotype was seen a few times. CDR3 coding DNA: TGTGCCAGTAGTATAGCAGGGGATTACAATGAGCAGTTCTTC. As protein: CASSIAGDYNEQFF. This chain connects TRBV19 to TRBJ2-1, with a weak D call TRBD1 (6 bases). This CDR3 has 14 amino acids. The germline V gene has CDR1 LNHDA and CDR2 SQIVND (reference sequence). V was shortened by 1 base and J by 4 bases, with 8 bases between the two germline ends.

The table lists this clonotype with many counts. This chain links TRBV28 with TRBJ2-3, with a possible D match to TRBD1 (7 bases). This CDR3 is built from 16 residues. V lost 5 bases and J 7 bases, leaving 22 bases between the germline ends. The germline gives CDR1 MDHEN, CDR2 SYDVKM. CDR3 loop: CASSIVSGGRKNTQYF. CDR3 nucleotide sequence: TGTGCCAGCAGTATAGTTTCAGGGGGGAGGAAGAATACGCAGTATTTT.

This clonotype has at least ten counts. The V gene is TRBV12-3 or TRBV12-4, the J gene TRBJ2-1, with D possibly matching TRBD1 (5 bases). Between the trimmed V and J ends, which lost 5 bases and 6 bases, there was a span of 11 bases. The CDR3 runs to 13 residues. In DNA, the CDR3 is TGTGCCAGCAGTCCGATAGGGGTCAATGAGCAGTTCTTC. It codes for CASSPIGVNEQFF.

This clonotype was detected many times. The V gene is TRBV18, the J gene TRBJ2-5, with D tentatively TRBD1 (6 bases). The V and J ends lost 0 bases and 1 base respectively, with 9 bases between them. Germline CDR1 reads KGHSH; CDR2 reads LQKENI. This CDR3 has 15 residues. The DNA for the CDR3 is TGTGCCAGCTCACCACCGGACAGCTTCCAAGAGACCCAGTACTTC. It yields the protein CASSPPDSFQETQYF.

This clonotype was seen a handful of times. This chain links TRBV13 with TRBJ1-5, with TRBD1 matching 8 bases. This CDR3 comprises 15 residues. Germline V lookup: CDR1 PRHDT, CDR2 FYEKMQ (reference sequence). Trimming cost V 5 bases and J 6 bases; bases outside gene matches: 9. CDR3 sequence (DNA): TGTGCCAGCAGCATCAACAGGGGGAAGGGTCAGCCCCAGCATTTT. Protein: CASSINRGKGQPQHF.

The table lists this clonotype with many counts. The genes are TRBV4-2 and TRBJ1-1; no clear D gene. The CDR3 has 13 residues. Germline-derived CDR1 and CDR2 are LGHNA and YNFKEQ. V was pared by 0 bases and J by 5 bases, with 7 bases between. In DNA, the CDR3 is TGTGCCAGCAGCCAAGATCGGCAGACTGAAGCTTTCTTT. It translates to CASSQDRQTEAFF.

The rearrangement joins TRBV7-9 to TRBJ2-6; a possible D gene is TRBD1 (6 bases). CDR1 is SEHNR, CDR2 FQNEAQ, per germline (reference sequence). The CDR3 is 15 residues long. Trimming took 5 bases from V and 2 from J, leaving 10 bases between them. CDR3 sequence reads: CASSREGAGANVLTF. Here the CDR3 DNA reads TGTGCCAGCAGCCGAGAGGGGGCTGGGGCCAACGTCCTGACTTTC.